This TCR beta chain was sequenced for a study of regulatory T cells in long-lasting Graves disease (dated by TCRdb to about 2021). About the study as a whole: Newly diagnosed Graves' disease patients had taken antithyroid drugs for less than 3 months. This study used TCR sequencing and RNA sequencing of peripheral blood to compare persistent Graves' disease patients against newly diagnosed Graves' disease patients. The study was registered as a clinical trial and conducted in China. A total of 33 samples were covered by TCR sequencing, comprising approximately 13 persistent and roughly 20 newly diagnosed Graves' disease patients.

CDR1 is given as DFQATT and CDR2 as SNEGSKA, both from the germline V gene (reference sequence). From the cysteine through the phenylalanine, the CDR3 covers 12 amino acids. Just CDR3 DNA is preserved here, 36 bases in frame from base 1. V sheds 6 bases and J sheds 7 bases, leaving 16 bases between their ends. In the paper's terms, the time point label means: newly diagnosed GD, antithyroid drugs for less than 3 months. For both TCR sequencing and RNA sequencing, RNA was extracted from PBMCs using TRIzol. The diagnosis of Graves' disease followed American Thyroid Association guidelines. Patients for the study were recruited at an endocrinology department in Xi'an, China. Each patient gave approximately 9.7 milliliters of peripheral blood, collected in an EDTA anticoagulant tube. PBMCs were isolated by Ficoll Paque Plus density gradient separation without further T cell sorting. An Agilent 2100 Bioanalyzer and agarose gel were used to assess RNA quality, and a NanoDrop 2000 was used to measure RNA concentration.

In this sample, this clonotype turned up many times. Its specific antigen is unknown. Base qualities are not provided; no much larger clone lies one nucleotide away. Points the paper makes about the study in general: Compared with newly diagnosed patients, patients with persistent Graves' disease had lower TCR Shannon entropy and fewer highly expanded clones, which suggests clonal expansion. Preferential use of TRBV28, TRBJ1-2 and TRBJ2-5 was observed in persistent disease, whereas TRBV20-1 and TRBJ2-1 were favored in newly diagnosed disease. The authors acknowledged the small sample size as a limitation that may reduce accuracy. Peripheral blood alone was examined, since thyroid tissue, which constituted the primary lesion, could not be accessed. Sequencing and analysis were limited to the TCR beta chain. Patients with persistent disease shared more public clonotypes (approximately 2,500) than newly diagnosed patients did (966).

Library method: multiplex PCR. This sample was sequenced with an Illumina HiSeq 4000. CDR3 regions were amplified by Arm-PCR with iRepertoire HTBI primers to construct TCR beta libraries. Gel purification was performed on PCR products prior to sequencing. The original methods were these. Gene usage analysis of CDR3 amino acid clonotypes relied on the approximately 60 TRBV and about 15 TRBJ segments identified across samples. Filtered high-quality paired reads were merged into contigs using COPE and FqMerger. BLAST was used to align contigs to IMGT TRBV, TRBD and TRBJ reference genes, with CDR3 defined following IMGT. Highly expanded clones were defined as clonotypes with a frequency above 0.1%. Shannon entropy was used to measure repertoire diversity, and the Gini coefficient was used to measure V-J evenness. Public clonotypes were defined as clonotypes shared by more than one individual. The public reads were quality trimmed at Q25 with fastp and then assembled into clones with MiXCR by TCRdb, keeping productive beta chains. Each CDR3 protein gets just one entry, which takes the most common genes and DNA from the rows behind it. The V and J calls, along with clone size, are taken from TCRdb and not from the paper's own processing. For this sample there are 440,000 or so distinct CDR3 sequences; about 15% appear just once. About a sixth of the sample goes to the ten largest clones.

These data also featured in a second study, about T cells in Graves' hyperthyroidism and ophthalmopathy. The second study reports: Stable Graves' hyperthyroidism was defined as the absence of progression to ophthalmopathy over 18 months of follow-up. Hyperthyroidism patients were newly diagnosed, had a disease duration of under 2 months, and were aged 18 to 65 years. The study excluded patients with uncontrolled infections, other autoimmune diseases, pregnancy or lactation. Diagnoses were based on clinical symptoms, serum thyroxine and TRAb, thyroid ultrasound and orbital computed tomography. For the first round of RT-PCR on the TCR CDR3, the HTBI primer set was used together with the Qiagen OneStep RT-PCR kit. Most expanded thyroid clonotypes (frequency above 0.001) were also detected in blood, a finding suggesting that blood repertoires may reflect thyroid immune responses. A 13 V-J signature model separated ophthalmopathy from stable hyperthyroidism, with 87.88% sensitivity and roughly 84% specificity in cross-validation and 80%/75% in testing. During validation, the model predicted progression to ophthalmopathy a median of about 5.9 months ahead of onset, with roughly 65% sensitivity and 72.22% specificity. To identify TCR V-J signatures that set the groups apart, the researchers used a discovery cohort of approximately 98 patients, made up of approximately 43 with Graves' ophthalmopathy and about 55 with stable Graves' hyperthyroidism. An independent validation cohort of under 20 hyperthyroidism patients and 17 patients who later progressed to ophthalmopathy tested prospective prediction of ophthalmopathy. The roughly 94 discovery patients were randomly split 7:3 into training and test sets. In several Graves' hyperthyroidism patients, the study also compared T-cell repertoires from thyroid tissue with T-cell repertoires from blood. After blood sampling, hyperthyroidism patients were treated with methimazole at a starting dose of 30 mg daily, and ophthalmopathy patients were treated with high-dose intravenous methylprednisolone. Libraries were constructed in a second round of multiplex PCR, after which size selection and purification were performed. Paired-end sequencing of the libraries was performed with 100 bp reads on an Illumina HiSeq2000. SOAPnuke was used to process the raw data, throwing out any read that contained adapters or uncalled bases, had a mean Phred below 15, or lacked an exact constant-primer or identifier match. COPE v1.2.5 was used to merge high-quality paired reads, and clonotypes were defined as unique nucleotide sequences. Clonotypes were aligned to IMGT TRBV, TRBD and TRBJ reference segments using MiTCR v1.1. The analysis was restricted to V-J combinations with a frequency above 0.0001, which together covered 99.2% of the repertoires. A TCS score was defined as the ratio of F50 (clonal expansion) to E x V (chaos), with BLOSUM62-based TCRdist applied between CDR3 peptides within each V-J. Welch's t-statistics and random forest reduced around 550 V-J features to roughly 13, which were used in a naive Bayes classifier (R e1071). No statistical method was used to set the sample size in advance, and investigators knew the group allocation. According to the paper, TCR Vbeta CDR3 sequencing was carried out on about 140 peripheral blood samples, which came from 40 to 45 ophthalmopathy, 70 to 80 hyperthyroidism and roughly 17 progressor patients.

This chain is built from TRBV20-1 and TRBJ2-7; the D assignment is uncertain and may be TRBD1 or TRBD2, with 6 bases supporting each. This receptor was taken from a woman aged 25 to 45 with Graves disease. Donor details come from another sample of the same person, matched by shared clones. Material: peripheral blood mononuclear cells (PBMCs), obtained at new diagnosis, from a patient treated with antithyroid drugs. This receptor has the CDR3 CSARRGVEEQYF. The DNA is TGCAGTGCCCGAAGGGGGGTCGAAGAGCAGTACTTC.